These T cell receptor beta chains were read from a single sample in a study of regulatory T cells in long-lasting Graves disease. TCRdb redid the calling of the multiplex PCR reads with MiXCR, one entry per CDR3 protein. The table lists around 450,000 distinct CDR3 sequences, 15% to 20% of them singletons. The same sample was also studied in work on T cells in Graves' hyperthyroidism and ophthalmopathy.

The starting material was peripheral blood mononuclear cells (PBMCs), obtained at new diagnosis, from a patient treated with antithyroid drugs. The receptors here all came from a man aged 40-49 years with Graves disease. Both conserved end residues are part of each CDR3. D genes are given only for firm matches. Size values are once, few and many counts, or a class for expanded clones, and some rows have none.

d_gene	abundance	v_gene	j_gene	CDR3aa	CDR3nt
TRBD2	-	TRBV30	TRBJ2-7	CAWTLGLAGGEQYF	TGTGCCTGGACCCTAGGACTAGCGGGAGGCGAGCAGTACTTC
TRBD2	many	TRBV12-3/TRBV12-4	TRBJ2-7	CASSSAGLAGPYEQYF	TGTGCCAGCAGTTCGGCGGGACTAGCGGGTCCCTACGAGCAGTACTTC
TRBD1	many	TRBV12-3/TRBV12-4	TRBJ2-1	CASRRGLQYNEQFF	TGTGCCAGCCGAAGGGGGCTTCAGTACAATGAGCAGTTCTTC
-	many	TRBV20-1	TRBJ2-5	CSARGGREETQYF	TGCAGTGCGCGAGGGGGGCGAGAAGAGACCCAGTACTTC
-	-	TRBV12-3/TRBV12-4	TRBJ1-1	CASSFLKVLNTEAFF	TGTGCCAGCAGTTTCCTCAAGGTACTGAACACTGAAGCTTTCTTT
-	many	TRBV2	TRBJ2-3	CASSEGSSKQYF	TGTGCCAGCAGTGAAGGGTCCAGCAAGCAGTATTTT
-	few	TRBV5-1	TRBJ1-5	CASRAGGPWDTQHF	TGCGCCAGTCGCGCGGGAGGGCCTTGGGATACGCAGCATTTT
-	many	TRBV10-1	TRBJ2-1	CASSESKMTEQFF	TGCGCCAGCAGTGAGTCGAAGATGACTGAGCAGTTCTTC
TRBD2	many	TRBV7-9	TRBJ2-1	CASSLGRASGDNEQFF	TGTGCCAGCAGCTTAGGCCGGGCTAGCGGCGACAATGAGCAGTTCTTC
TRBD2	many	TRBV28	TRBJ2-1	CASSSNPTSPPSYNEQFF	TGTGCCAGCAGCTCCAACCCGACTAGCCCCCCGTCCTACAATGAGCAGTTCTTC